Below are 10 T cell receptor beta chains sequenced from a single sample in a study of shared clonotypes between healthy human individuals. Generated by immunoSEQ multiplex PCR, the TCRdb table keeps only in-frame clones and is missing some. The sample has fewer than 3 million clones; less than 95% are singletons. Specimen: naive CD4+ T cells from PBMCs. The subset is: CD45RA+ positively selected. These receptors were obtained from a young man in good health. Some clones in this sample may be carry-over from other donors' samples.

The rearrangement joins TRBV19 to TRBJ1-1; no firm D call. Germline loops: CDR1 LNHDA, CDR2 SQIVND (reference sequence). The CDR3 covers 14 residues. The V end was cut by 7 bases, the J end by 0 bases, with 12 bases between. CDR3 residues: CASTWEGMNTEAFF. The DNA of the CDR3 is TGTGCCAGTACCTGGGAAGGGATGAACACTGAAGCTTTCTTT.

The chain recombines TRBV5-1 with TRBJ1-4; 7 positions agree with TRBD1. The germline V gene has CDR1 SGHRS and CDR2 YFSETQ. The CDR3 covers 17 residues. Trimming removed 3 bases from V and 5 bases from J; junction bases left unmatched: 13. CDR3 in amino acids: CASSYTFDRDGNEKLFF. In DNA, the CDR3 is TGCGCCAGCAGCTACACATTCGACAGGGACGGGAATGAAAAACTGTTTTTT.

This rearrangement joins TRBV5-1 to TRBJ2-1; D is unresolved. V lost 0 bases and J lost 8, with 15 bases in between. Germline lookup yields CDR1 SGHRS and CDR2 YFSETQ. This CDR3 region has 15 residues. CDR3 bases: TGCGCCAGCAGCTTGGGAGACCCCCTCGGCGATGAGCAGTTCTTC. It is translated as CASSLGDPLGDEQFF.

The chain combines TRBV18 with TRBJ2-3; possibly TRBD2 for D (6 bases). Germline V lookup: CDR1 KGHSH, CDR2 LQKENI. This CDR3 contains 16 residues. V was pared by 5 bases and J by 1 base, with 16 bases between. The CDR3 region is CASSITGGMGTDTQYF. The CDR3 DNA sequence: TGTGCCAGCTCAATAACTGGCGGGATGGGCACAGATACGCAGTATTTT.

The chain employs TRBV7-2 and TRBJ2-1, with D possibly TRBD1 on 6 matching bases. CDR1 and CDR2 from the germline V gene are SGHTA and FQGNSA. The ends were cut back, 3 bases at V and 4 bases at J, with 10 bases in the middle. CDR3 length: 14 amino acids. CDR3: CASSLDSLYNEQFF. Here the CDR3 DNA reads TGTGCCAGCAGCTTGGACAGCCTGTACAATGAGCAGTTCTTC.

V usage is TRBV7-3 and J usage is TRBJ1-2; 11 bases align to TRBD1. Germline-derived CDR1 and CDR2 are SGHTA and FQGTGA. V lost 5 bases and J lost 5; bases outside the gene matches: 4. The CDR3 extends over 14 amino acids. The chain's CDR3 is CASSTGTGGYGYTF. For the CDR3, the DNA is TGTGCCAGCAGCACTGGGACAGGGGGTTATGGCTACACCTTC.

CDR3 sequence: CASSLEAGPYGYTF. The CDR3 nucleotides read TGCGCCAGCAGCTTGGAGGCAGGACCCTATGGCTACACCTTC. The genes are TRBV5-1 and TRBJ1-2; D is undetermined. The length of the CDR3 is 14 residues. The germline V gene has CDR1 SGHRS and CDR2 YFSETQ. V was shortened by 0 bases and J by 4 bases, with 10 bases between the two germline ends.

The chain uses TRBV15 and TRBJ2-7; D unresolved. This CDR3 region has 14 residues. Germline V gene sequence: CDR1 LNHNV, CDR2 YYDKDF (reference sequence). V lost 3 bases to trimming and J lost 1 base, with 10 bases between them. CDR3 region: CATSSKGRSYEQYF. CDR3 nucleotides: TGTGCCACCAGCAGTAAGGGTAGGTCCTACGAGCAGTACTTC.

The chain links TRBV19 to TRBJ2-3; 7 positions agree with TRBD2. Trimming cost V 2 bases and J 2 bases; bases outside gene matches: 13. The CDR3 sequence is 18 residues long. Germline V gene sequence: CDR1 LNHDA, CDR2 SQIVND (reference sequence). CDR3 amino acids: CASSIRQGGKVVTDTQYF. The DNA for the CDR3 is TGTGCCAGTAGTATACGGCAGGGAGGGAAGGTGGTCACAGATACGCAGTATTTT.

About this clone itself: This CDR3 is also generated by other DNA sequences in the sample. The V call is TRBV2, the J call TRBJ2-2, with D possibly being TRBD2 (6 bases). This CDR3 region has 11 residues. The V gene's germline CDR1 is SNHLY and CDR2 FYNNEI. Trimming stripped 8 bases from V and 5 bases from J, with 6 bases between. CDR3 in amino acids: CASRGTGELFF. CDR3 bases: TGTGCCAGCCGGGGGACCGGGGAGCTGTTTTTT.